A single TCR beta chain is shown here with its context. Its antigen is unknown. The sample is drawn from a study of human thymus T cells. Study outcomes and limitations: Reports from related research described highly overlapping thymic repertoires among unrelated individuals. Biased V and J segment usage appeared in thymus and peripheral blood.

Using immunoSEQ multiplex PCR, the repertoire was profiled, and TCRdb retains in-frame clones only, with some absent. The table records some 80,000 clones, around 96% of them present only once. Resections were taken during corrective heart surgery, and the thymus tissue came from these. Healthy Finnish infants undergoing corrective surgery for congenital heart defects provided the donor material. What was sequenced was thymus tissue. The receptor comes from a boy less than two years old with a congenital heart defect but otherwise immunologically healthy.

The CDR3 here is CASSSSRGNEQFF. The CDR3 nucleotides are TGCGCCAGCAGCTCCTCTAGGGGCAATGAGCAGTTCTTC. The chain couples TRBV5-1 to TRBJ2-1; D might be TRBD1 (5 bases). Germline values: CDR1 SGHRS, CDR2 YFSETQ. The CDR3 loop spans 13 amino acids. Deletions cut 3 bases from V and 6 bases from J, with 10 bases between.